These T cell receptor beta chains were read from a single sample in a study of CD8+ T cells in alopecia areata. Clones were sequenced by immunoSEQ multiplex PCR, and TCRdb holds only the in-frame ones, with some missing. The sample lists about 64,000 clones, 40% to 50% occurring once. Specimen: NKG2D-low CD8+ T cells sorted from blood. These TCRs come from a human donor with alopecia areata. The CDR3 runs from the conserved cysteine through the conserved F or W. A D gene is named only where the DNA matches it firmly. The size of a clone is reported for some rows only, either as once, few or many, or as a class for expanded clones.

abundance	v_gene	len	j_gene	d_gene	CDR3nt	CDR3aa
-	TRBV6-5	13	TRBJ2-1	-	TGTGCCACCCACACGAGCTCCTACAATGAGCAGTTCTTC	CATHTSSYNEQFF
-	TRBV2	15	TRBJ2-1	-	TGTGCCAGCAGTGAGGTCTCGAGCTCCTACAATGAGCAGTTCTTC	CASSEVSSSYNEQFF
-	TRBV7-8	12	TRBJ2-7	-	TGTGCCAGCAGCTCGGCGGGATACGAGCAGTACTTC	CASSSAGYEQYF
-	TRBV4-1	13	TRBJ2-7	TRBD2	TGCGCCAGCAGCCAAGGGGGGGGGACCGAGCAGTACTTC	CASSQGGGTEQYF
few	TRBV7-9	13	TRBJ2-7	-	TGTGCCAGCAGTGACAGGGAGGCCTACGAGCAGTACTTC	CASSDREAYEQYF
-	TRBV27	13	TRBJ1-1	-	TGTGCCAGCAGTTTAAGAGATTACACTGAAGCTTTCTTT	CASSLRDYTEAFF
-	TRBV4-2	16	TRBJ1-2	-	TGTGCCAGCAGCCAGGAACTCGCAGCTACGAACTATGGCTACACCTTC	CASSQELAATNYGYTF
-	TRBV7-8	11	TRBJ2-1	-	TGTGCCAGCAGCTCCAGTCATGAGCAGTTCTTC	CASSSSHEQFF
-	TRBV13	15	TRBJ1-1	TRBD1	TGTGCCAGCAGCTCGGGACAGGGGAGGAACACTGAAGCTTTCTTT	CASSSGQGRNTEAFF
few	TRBV28	16	TRBJ2-7	TRBD1	TGTGCCAGCAGCACGACGGGTAGACAGGGAAGGAGGGAGCAGTACTTC	CASSTTGRQGRREQYF